A selection of T cell receptor beta chains follows, all from one sample in a study of cytomegalovirus exposure and HLA in healthy donors. Repertoires were generated with immunoSEQ multiplex PCR, while TCRdb's copy carries only in-frame clones and drops some. The sample lists 150,000 to 200,000 clones, around 84% seen once, with 1.5% to 2.5% in the top ten. Sequencing was done on a sample of PBMCs. The receptors come from a man between 18 and 35 years old in good health and CMV-seronegative. Both conserved end residues are part of each CDR3. The D gene is left open where the match is weak. Only some rows state a clone size, as once, few, many or a class for expanded clones.

J gene,D gene,V gene,clone size,CDR3 protein,CDR3 DNA
TRBJ2-5,NA,TRBV5-1,NA,CASSLEWQQETQYF,TGCGCCAGCAGCTTGGAGTGGCAGCAAGAGACCCAGTACTTC
TRBJ2-3,NA,TRBV5-4,NA,CASSSSGLGADTQYF,TGTGCCAGCAGCTCCAGCGGCCTCGGGGCAGATACGCAGTATTTT
TRBJ1-1,NA,TRBV12-5,once,CASGLSGSGEAFF,TGTGCTAGTGGTTTGAGTGGCTCCGGGGAAGCTTTCTTT
TRBJ2-5,NA,TRBV5-8,NA,CASSFLQYF,TGTGCCAGCAGCTTTCTCCAGTACTTC
TRBJ2-7,TRBD2,TRBV15,once,CATSRDLAHPTSGLDYEQYF,TGTGCCACCAGCAGAGATCTGGCCCACCCTACTAGCGGCCTAGACTACGAGCAGTACTTC
TRBJ1-5,NA,TRBV7-2,once,CASSLGLEASNQPQHF,TGTGCCAGCAGCTTAGGATTAGAAGCGAGCAATCAGCCCCAGCATTTT
TRBJ2-7,NA,TRBV11-2,NA,CASSSYGSYEQYF,TGTGCCAGCAGCTCATACGGGAGCTACGAGCAGTACTTC
TRBJ2-5,NA,TRBV11-1,NA,CASSLVQNQETQYF,TGTGCCAGCAGCTTAGTGCAGAACCAAGAGACCCAGTACTTC
TRBJ1-4,NA,TRBV10-3,once,CAIRPTGTNEKLFF,TGTGCCATCAGACCGACCGGGACTAATGAAAAACTGTTTTTT
TRBJ2-5,NA,TRBV6-5,NA,CASSYSRQQEAQYF,TGTGCCAGCAGTTACTCCCGACAGCAAGAGGCCCAGTACTTC
TRBJ1-5,NA,TRBV5-1,NA,CASSPEGRGGNQPQHF,TGCGCCAGCAGCCCGGAAGGCAGGGGCGGTAATCAGCCCCAGCATTTT
TRBJ2-6,NA,TRBV28,NA,CASSLGSGNSGANVLTF,TGTGCCAGCAGTTTAGGGTCCGGGAACTCTGGGGCCAACGTCCTGACTTTC
TRBJ2-7,TRBD2,TRBV29-1,NA,CSVVPSGSYEQYF,TGCAGCGTTGTACCTAGCGGGAGCTACGAGCAGTACTTC
TRBJ1-1,NA,TRBV7-9,NA,CASSLATLNTEAFF,TGTGCCAGCAGCTTAGCCACTCTGAACACTGAAGCTTTCTTT
TRBJ2-2,NA,TRBV5-4,few,CASSLVGAGELFF,TGTGCCAGCAGCTTGGTCGGGGCCGGGGAGCTGTTTTTT
TRBJ1-1,NA,TRBV2,once,CASTLGPNTEAFF,TGTGCCAGCACCCTTGGGCCGAACACTGAAGCTTTCTTT
TRBJ1-5,NA,TRBV5-4,NA,CASSFGGSSNQPQHF,TGTGCCAGCAGCTTCGGGGGGTCAAGCAATCAGCCCCAGCATTTT
TRBJ1-2,NA,TRBV2,NA,CASKETASNYGYTF,TGTGCCAGCAAAGAGACAGCCTCTAACTATGGCTACACCTTC
TRBJ1-2,TRBD1,TRBV7-2,NA,CASSSAGTAYGYTF,TGTGCCAGCAGCTCCGCCGGGACAGCCTATGGCTACACCTTC
TRBJ1-4,NA,TRBV19,NA,CASSTREADEKLFF,TGTGCCAGTAGTACCAGGGAAGCCGATGAAAAACTGTTTTTT
TRBJ1-5,NA,TRBV30,NA,CAWSETGRTFFNQPQHF,TGTGCCTGGAGTGAAACAGGGCGCACTTTTTTCAATCAGCCCCAGCATTTT
TRBJ1-1,NA,TRBV4-2,NA,CASSQESGLRTEAFF,TGTGCCAGCAGCCAAGAGTCAGGGTTGCGCACTGAAGCTTTCTTT
TRBJ2-1,NA,TRBV2,NA,CASSSRGEQFF,TGTGCCAGCAGTTCTAGAGGGGAGCAGTTCTTC
TRBJ2-7,TRBD2,TRBV28,NA,CASSLSSSGSPYEQYF,TGTGCCAGCAGTTTATCTAGTAGCGGGAGCCCCTACGAGCAGTACTTC
TRBJ2-7,TRBD2,TRBV5-4,NA,CASSGTSGVYEQYF,TGTGCCAGCAGTGGAACTAGCGGGGTATACGAGCAGTACTTC
TRBJ2-7,NA,TRBV21-1,NA,CASSKAGTQRF,TGTGCCAGCAGCAAAGCCGGGACTCAGCGGTTC
TRBJ2-7,NA,TRBV21-1,NA,CASETSDRGLYEQYF,TGTGCCAGCGAGACTTCGGACAGGGGGCTCTACGAGCAGTACTTC
TRBJ2-7,TRBD2,TRBV9,NA,CASSVPTSGFSYEQYF,TGTGCCAGCAGCGTGCCGACTAGCGGGTTTTCCTACGAGCAGTACTTC
TRBJ2-5,TRBD1,TRBV5-1,NA,CASSQGQAQETQYF,TGCGCCAGCAGTCAAGGACAGGCCCAAGAGACCCAGTACTTC
TRBJ1-3,NA,TRBV9,NA,CASSVDGRAGNTIYF,TGTGCCAGCAGCGTAGATGGGCGCGCTGGAAACACCATATATTTT
TRBJ2-3,TRBD1,TRBV13,NA,CASSSTGTGPTDTQYF,TGTGCCAGCAGTTCCACCGGGACAGGACCCACAGATACGCAGTATTTT
TRBJ2-1,NA,TRBV10-3,once,CAISESSGHNEQFF,TGTGCCATCAGTGAGTCTAGCGGACACAATGAGCAGTTCTTC
TRBJ1-6,TRBD1,TRBV28,NA,CASSPWTGSAVNSPLHF,TGTGCCAGCAGTCCCTGGACAGGTTCGGCAGTTAATTCACCCCTCCACTTT
TRBJ2-7,TRBD2,TRBV5-4,NA,CASSARTSGRVSGEQYF,TGTGCCAGCAGCGCTCGGACTAGCGGGAGGGTATCGGGCGAGCAGTACTTC
TRBJ2-7,NA,TRBV5-6,NA,CASSLDGDSYEQYF,TGTGCCAGCAGCTTGGACGGGGACTCCTACGAGCAGTACTTC
TRBJ2-2,TRBD2,TRBV7-2,NA,CASSPIAGANTGELFF,TGTGCCAGCAGCCCAATAGCGGGGGCCAACACCGGGGAGCTGTTTTTT
TRBJ2-3,TRBD2,TRBV11-2,NA,CASSQGTSETDTQYF,TGTGCCAGCAGCCAAGGGACTAGCGAGACAGATACGCAGTATTTT
TRBJ2-7,TRBD1,TRBV27,NA,CASPFHRGTYEQYF,TGTGCCAGCCCGTTCCACAGGGGAACCTACGAGCAGTACTTC
TRBJ1-1,TRBD1,TRBV6-6,NA,CASSTTGTNTEAFF,TGTGCCAGCAGTACGACAGGGACGAACACTGAAGCTTTCTTT
TRBJ2-7,TRBD2,TRBV5-1,NA,CASSSGGAGGYEQYF,TGCGCCAGCAGCTCCGGGGGAGCGGGGGGCTACGAGCAGTACTTC
TRBJ2-7,TRBD2,TRBV6-5,once,CASRPSGSYEQYF,TGTGCCAGCCGCCCTAGCGGGAGTTACGAGCAGTACTTC
TRBJ2-1,TRBD1,TRBV9,once,CASSATGPNEQFF,TGTGCCAGCAGCGCGACAGGGCCCAATGAGCAGTTCTTC
TRBJ1-4,TRBD1,TRBV6-1,NA,CASSEVILIPRQGASRLFF,TGTGCCAGCAGTGAAGTTATCTTGATTCCCCGACAGGGGGCGTCGAGACTGTTTTTT
TRBJ2-1,TRBD2,TRBV7-8,NA,CASSLVLLAGGRDEQFF,TGTGCCAGCAGCTTAGTCCTACTAGCGGGGGGGCGCGATGAGCAGTTCTTC
TRBJ1-3,TRBD1,TRBV29-1,NA,CSVDVPGQGVNTIYF,TGCAGCGTTGACGTCCCCGGACAGGGTGTAAACACCATATATTTT
TRBJ2-7,NA,TRBV18,NA,CASSQDGGGEQYF,TGTGCCAGCTCCCAGGACGGGGGTGGTGAGCAGTACTTC
TRBJ2-7,NA,TRBV29-1,NA,CSVVGEDEQYF,TGCAGCGTAGTGGGGGAGGATGAGCAGTACTTC
TRBJ2-1,NA,TRBV2,NA,CASSEYRGSEQFF,TGTGCCAGCAGTGAATATCGAGGAAGTGAGCAGTTCTTC
TRBJ2-4,NA,TRBV15,NA,CATSAPGPDRHIQYF,TGTGCCACCAGCGCGCCAGGGCCCGACCGACACATTCAGTACTTC
TRBJ2-1,TRBD1,TRBV6-5,once,CASSGRGLFNEQFF,TGTGCCAGCAGCGGCAGGGGGCTTTTCAATGAGCAGTTCTTC
TRBJ2-1,TRBD2,TRBV11-3,NA,CASSPIAGVNEQFF,TGTGCCAGCAGCCCCATAGCGGGAGTCAATGAGCAGTTCTTC
TRBJ1-1,NA,TRBV6-5,NA,CASTYDRLNTEAFF,TGTGCCAGCACTTATGACAGGCTGAACACTGAAGCTTTCTTT
TRBJ2-5,NA,TRBV9,NA,CASSRVGGLQETQYF,TGTGCCAGCAGCCGGGTAGGAGGACTTCAAGAGACCCAGTACTTC
TRBJ1-1,NA,TRBV21-1,NA,CASSKATGGRDTEAFF,TGTGCCAGCAGCAAAGCTACAGGGGGAAGGGACACTGAAGCTTTCTTT
TRBJ1-4,TRBD1,TRBV13,NA,CASSPRTGTGEKLFF,TGTGCCAGCAGCCCTCGGACAGGGACTGGGGAAAAACTGTTTTTT
TRBJ1-2,TRBD1,TRBV4-1,NA,CASSQDLFSGQRDGYTF,TGCGCCAGCAGCCAGGATCTCTTTTCGGGACAGAGAGATGGCTACACCTTC
TRBJ2-3,TRBD2,TRBV9,few,CASSVDSGGTDTQYF,TGTGCCAGCAGCGTAGATAGCGGGGGCACAGATACGCAGTATTTT
TRBJ1-1,NA,TRBV2,once,CASSIYSGNTEAFF,TGTGCCAGCAGCATTTACTCTGGGAACACTGAAGCTTTCTTT
TRBJ2-7,NA,TRBV5-1,NA,CASRRASYRELNYEQYF,TGCGCCAGCAGAAGGGCCTCCTACAGGGAGCTGAACTACGAGCAGTACTTC
TRBJ1-1,NA,TRBV5-4,NA,CASSLAVGANTEAFF,TGTGCCAGCAGCTTAGCTGTTGGAGCGAACACTGAAGCTTTCTTT